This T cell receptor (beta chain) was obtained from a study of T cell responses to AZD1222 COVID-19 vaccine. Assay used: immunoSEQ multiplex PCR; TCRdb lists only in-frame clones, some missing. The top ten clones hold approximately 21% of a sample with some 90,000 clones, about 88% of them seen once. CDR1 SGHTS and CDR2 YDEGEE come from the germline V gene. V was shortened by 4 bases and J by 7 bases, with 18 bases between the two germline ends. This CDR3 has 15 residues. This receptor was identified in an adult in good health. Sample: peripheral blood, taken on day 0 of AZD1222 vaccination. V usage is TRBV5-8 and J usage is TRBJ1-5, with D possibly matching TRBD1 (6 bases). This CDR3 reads CASSLSRGSWQPQHF. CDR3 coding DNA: TGTGCCAGCAGCCTATCGAGGGGGTCATGGCAGCCCCAGCATTTT.